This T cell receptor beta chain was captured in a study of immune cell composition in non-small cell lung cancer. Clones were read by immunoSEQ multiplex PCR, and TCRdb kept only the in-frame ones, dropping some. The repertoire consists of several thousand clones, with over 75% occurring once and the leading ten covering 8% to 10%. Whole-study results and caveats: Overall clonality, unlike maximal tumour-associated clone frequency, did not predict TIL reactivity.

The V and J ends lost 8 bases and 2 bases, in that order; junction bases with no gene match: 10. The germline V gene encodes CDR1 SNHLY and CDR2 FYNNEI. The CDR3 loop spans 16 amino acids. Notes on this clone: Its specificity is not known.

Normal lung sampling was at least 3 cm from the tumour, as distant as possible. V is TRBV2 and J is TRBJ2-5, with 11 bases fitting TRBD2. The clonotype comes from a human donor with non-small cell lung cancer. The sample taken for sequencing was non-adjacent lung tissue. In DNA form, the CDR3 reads TGTGCCAGCTCCGGACCCGGGACTAGCGGACAAGAGACCCAGTACTTC. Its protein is CASSGPGTSGQETQYF.